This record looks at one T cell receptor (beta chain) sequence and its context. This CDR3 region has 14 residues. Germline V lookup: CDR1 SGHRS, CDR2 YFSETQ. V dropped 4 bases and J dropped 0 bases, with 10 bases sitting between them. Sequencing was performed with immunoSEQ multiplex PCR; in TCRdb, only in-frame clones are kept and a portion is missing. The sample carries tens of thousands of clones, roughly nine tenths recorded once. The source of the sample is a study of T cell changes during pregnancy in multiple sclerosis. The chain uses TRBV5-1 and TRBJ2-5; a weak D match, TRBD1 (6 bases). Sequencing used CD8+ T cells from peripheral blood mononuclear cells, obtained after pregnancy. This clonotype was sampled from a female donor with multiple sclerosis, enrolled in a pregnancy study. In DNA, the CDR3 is TGCGCCAGCAGCCCCTGGACAGACCAAGAGACCCAGTACTTC. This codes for CASSPWTDQETQYF.